These T cell receptor beta chains were read from a single sample in a study of metastatic and nonmetastatic thyroid tumors. TCRdb re-called clones via MiXCR from the PCR reads. The data show about 92,000 clones, about 15% seen once. Sequences were obtained from blood. Every receptor here comes from a female donor with papillary thyroid cancer or a benign thyroid nodule (not recorded which). Some clones in this sample may be carry-over from other donors' samples. CDR3s include the opening cysteine and the closing phenylalanine or tryptophan. A D gene is named only where the DNA matches it firmly. Clone size is shown for a subset of rows, as once, few, many or a class of expanded clone.

d_call	j_call	clone_size	v_call	cdr3_aa	cdr3_nt
.	TRBJ2-3	many	TRBV27	CASSHGSRTDTQYF	TGTGCCAGCAGCCACGGGTCTAGAACAGATACGCAGTATTTT
TRBD1	TRBJ1-4	many	TRBV5-8	CASSFDAEDRGRGEKLFF	TGTGCCAGCAGCTTCGACGCGGAGGACAGGGGGCGAGGAGAAAAACTGTTTTTT
TRBD1	TRBJ2-3	many	TRBV7-3	CASSPDRGDTDTQYF	TGTGCCAGCAGCCCGGACAGGGGAGACACAGATACGCAGTATTTT
TRBD1	TRBJ1-5	many	TRBV5-1	CASSLGTDNQPQHF	TGCGCCAGCAGCCTAGGGACAGACAATCAGCCCCAGCATTTT
TRBD1	TRBJ2-7	many	TRBV19	CASSGDRLREQYF	TGTGCCAGTAGTGGGGACAGGCTCAGGGAGCAGTACTTC
TRBD2	TRBJ2-7	many	TRBV19	CASSIGEGYEQYF	TGTGCCAGTAGTATAGGGGAGGGATACGAGCAGTACTTC
TRBD1	TRBJ2-5	many	TRBV5-1	CASSSGDRAETQYF	TGCGCCAGCAGCTCCGGGGACAGGGCCGAGACCCAGTACTTC
TRBD2	TRBJ2-3	many	TRBV5-1	CASSPTSGGRTDTQYF	TGCGCCAGCAGCCCGACTAGCGGGGGACGCACAGATACGCAGTATTTT
TRBD2	TRBJ2-2	many	TRBV20-1	CSAPERGGPTGELFF	TGCAGTGCCCCGGAGCGGGGGGGCCCCACCGGGGAGCTGTTTTTT
TRBD1	TRBJ1-4	many	TRBV4-1	CASSPRGTGGSLATNEKLFF	TGCGCCAGCAGCCCTCGGGGGACAGGGGGCAGTCTGGCAACTAATGAAAAACTGTTTTTT
.	TRBJ2-7	many	TRBV10-3	CATQASSYEQYF	TGTGCCACCCAGGCCAGCTCCTACGAGCAGTACTTC
.	TRBJ1-2	many	TRBV5-6	CASSGTGLIIRYTF	TGTGCCAGCAGCGGCACAGGGTTGATAATCCGCTACACCTTC
.	TRBJ2-1	.	TRBV6-1	CASRPWLTAYNEQFF	TGTGCCAGCAGGCCTTGGCTGACTGCCTACAATGAGCAGTTCTTC
TRBD1	TRBJ1-4	many	TRBV2	CASSPRTGANEKLFF	TGTGCCAGCAGCCCTCGGACAGGTGCTAATGAAAAACTGTTTTTT
.	TRBJ2-5	many	TRBV24-1	CATWGETQYF	TGTGCCACCTGGGGGGAGACCCAGTACTTC
.	TRBJ1-3	many	TRBV6-1	CASGRPSGNTIYF	TGTGCCAGTGGAAGGCCCTCTGGAAACACCATATATTTT
.	TRBJ2-2	few	TRBV6-1	CSSAVMQGAGELFF	TGTTCCAGCGCGGTGATGCAGGGAGCCGGGGAGCTGTTTTTT
TRBD1	TRBJ1-5	many	TRBV3-1	CASSTAQGDGQPQHF	TGTGCCAGCAGCACCGCACAGGGGGACGGTCAGCCCCAGCATTTT
TRBD2	TRBJ2-2	many	TRBV5-1	CASSSSGLNTGELFF	TGCGCCAGCAGCTCTAGCGGGTTAAACACCGGGGAGCTGTTTTTT
TRBD1	TRBJ2-3	many	TRBV6-1	CASSDSGTGGNTQYF	TGTGCCAGCAGTGATTCCGGGACAGGGGGGAATACGCAGTATTTT
TRBD1	TRBJ1-5	many	TRBV20-1	CSAREPTGQGNQPQHF	TGCAGTGCTAGAGAACCCACGGGACAGGGCAATCAGCCCCAGCATTTT
TRBD2	TRBJ2-5	many	TRBV19	CASSPYGGGETQYF	TGTGCCAGTAGTCCCTACGGGGGGGGTGAGACCCAGTACTTC
.	TRBJ1-1	.	TRBV2	CASSYQRSTEAFF	TGTGCCAGCAGTTATCAGAGGAGCACTGAAGCTTTCTTT
.	TRBJ1-2	many	TRBV28	CAITDTNYGYTF	TGTGCCATCACCGATACTAACTATGGCTACACCTTC
.	TRBJ1-1	many	TRBV4-1	CASSQDVGPYTEAFF	TGCGCCAGCAGCCAAGATGTGGGTCCTTACACTGAAGCTTTCTTT
TRBD2	TRBJ2-7	many	TRBV20-1	CSARDLLPSGGEYEQYF	TGCAGTGCTAGAGATCTCCTTCCTAGCGGGGGGGAGTACGAGCAGTACTTC
TRBD1	TRBJ2-2	.	TRBV18	CASSLRQGVNTGELFF	TGTGCCAGCTCACTAAGACAGGGAGTGAACACCGGGGAGCTGTTTTTT
.	TRBJ2-2	.	TRBV7-2	CASSFGGEAHRELFF	TGTGCCAGCAGCTTTGGCGGGGAGGCCCACCGGGAGCTGTTTTTT
.	TRBJ2-7	many	TRBV12-3/TRBV12-4	CASSQDPGYEQYF	TGTGCCAGCAGTCAAGATCCAGGCTACGAGCAGTACTTC
TRBD1	TRBJ2-7	many	TRBV7-2	CASSYTGGSSYEQYF	TGTGCCAGCAGCTACACAGGGGGGAGCTCCTACGAGCAGTACTTC
.	TRBJ1-1	.	TRBV5-1	CASSLQRGSEAFF	TGCGCCAGCAGCTTACAAAGGGGGAGTGAAGCTTTCTTT
TRBD1	TRBJ2-1	many	TRBV10-3	CAISDRTGSYNEQFF	TGTGCCATCAGTGATCGGACAGGGTCCTACAATGAGCAGTTCTTC
.	TRBJ2-4	.	TRBV11-1	CASSLENGTKNIHYF	TGTGCCAGCAGCTTAGAGAACGGTACCAAAAACATTCATTACTTC
.	TRBJ2-3	few	TRBV4-2	CASSQDRRLGDTQYF	TGTGCCAGCAGCCAAGATCGTCGCCTTGGAGATACGCAGTATTTT
.	TRBJ1-6	many	TRBV28	CASYEQGGSRGQNSPLHF	TGTGCCAGCTACGAACAGGGAGGCAGTAGGGGTCAAAATTCACCCCTCCACTTT
TRBD2	TRBJ2-3	many	TRBV7-3	CASSPSGGPTDTQYF	TGTGCCAGCAGCCCGAGCGGGGGGCCCACAGATACGCAGTATTTT
.	TRBJ2-7	many	TRBV7-9	CASSPLRDAYEQYF	TGTGCCAGCAGCCCCCTCCGCGACGCCTACGAGCAGTACTTC
TRBD2	TRBJ2-5	.	TRBV5-4	CASSVQRGGPLEKETQYF	TGTGCCAGCAGCGTCCAGCGGGGGGGCCCCCTCGAAAAAGAGACCCAGTACTTC
TRBD1	TRBJ2-5	many	TRBV28	CASSGSYRGGHQETQYF	TGTGCCAGCAGTGGAAGCTACAGGGGTGGCCACCAAGAGACCCAGTACTTC
.	TRBJ2-7	many	TRBV20-1	CSAKGPNGYEQYF	TGCAGTGCTAAAGGACCAAATGGCTACGAGCAGTACTTC
TRBD1	TRBJ1-5	many	TRBV28	CASRPSGGAYSNQPQHF	TGTGCCAGCAGACCTTCAGGGGGGGCTTATAGCAATCAGCCCCAGCATTTT
.	TRBJ1-4	many	TRBV15	CATSGNSGLFEKLFF	TGTGCCACCAGCGGAAACTCGGGACTCTTCGAAAAACTGTTTTTT
.	TRBJ1-1	few	TRBV11-2	CASSQTQQGSRTEAFF	TGTGCCAGCAGCCAAACCCAACAGGGAAGTAGAACTGAAGCTTTCTTT
.	TRBJ2-6	.	TRBV11-2	CASSQRGRGDFGANVLTF	TGTGCCAGCAGCCAGAGGGGCAGGGGGGATTTCGGGGCCAACGTCCTGACTTTC
TRBD1	TRBJ2-7	many	TRBV19	CASSITRDSYEQYF	TGTGCCAGTAGTATAACCCGGGACAGCTACGAGCAGTACTTC
.	TRBJ2-7	.	TRBV6-2/TRBV6-3	CASRTSYEQYF	TGTGCCAGCAGGACTAGCTACGAGCAGTACTTC
TRBD1	TRBJ2-5	many	TRBV11-1	CASSSRDRASEGYQETQYF	TGTGCCAGCAGCAGCCGGGACAGGGCATCAGAGGGGTACCAAGAGACCCAGTACTTC
.	TRBJ1-2	few	TRBV12-3/TRBV12-4	CASSEEFGRGQTF	TGTGCCAGCAGTGAAGAATTCGGCAGGGGCCAAACCTTC
TRBD1	TRBJ1-4	many	TRBV28	CASSPGQGALTNEKLFF	TGTGCCAGCAGCCCGGGACAGGGCGCCCTAACTAATGAAAAACTGTTTTTT
.	TRBJ2-1	many	TRBV5-1	CASSFSTFNEQFF	TGCGCCAGCAGCTTCTCGACCTTCAATGAGCAGTTCTTC
.	TRBJ1-4	many	TRBV25-1	CASSEPDRYNEKLFF	TGTGCCAGCAGTGAACCTGACAGATATAATGAAAAACTGTTTTTT
TRBD1	TRBJ1-5	.	TRBV20-1	CSARLGQNHPQHF	TGCAGTGCTAGATTGGGACAGAATCATCCCCAGCATTTT
.	TRBJ2-7	.	TRBV7-9	CASIRKGDTYEQYF	TGTGCCAGCATCCGAAAGGGAGACACCTACGAGCAGTACTTC
.	TRBJ2-3	many	TRBV12-3/TRBV12-4	CASSFGQGEFADTQYF	TGTGCCAGCAGTTTCGGGCAGGGAGAATTCGCAGATACGCAGTATTTT
TRBD1	TRBJ1-2	many	TRBV10-3	CAISARDRDGYGYTF	TGTGCCATCAGTGCCCGGGACAGGGACGGCTATGGCTACACCTTC